The source of this TCR beta chain is a study of blood T cell repertoires in COVID-19. Trimming shortened V by 1 base and J by 7 bases, and 10 bases separated the two germline ends. The CDR3 covers 14 residues. Germline V gives CDR1 KGHDR, CDR2 SFDVKD. Assignments of participants to cohorts depended upon their own reported clinical history. Assay: immunoSEQ multiplex PCR; the TCRdb copy retains only in-frame clones and omits some. The sample holds 130,000 to 150,000 clones, 87% seen once. The sample consisted of PBMCs or T cells enriched from blood (not recorded which). This clonotype was sampled from a man between 60 and 75 years old who had recovered from COVID-19. The chain uses TRBV24-1 and TRBJ2-1; a weak D match, TRBD1 (6 bases). The chain's CDR3 is CATSDFGGVNEQFF. The CDR3 bases are TGTGCCACCAGTGATTTTGGGGGCGTTAATGAGCAGTTCTTC.